This record concerns one T cell receptor beta chain sequence. It has no known antigen specificity. Per-nucleotide qualities are absent, and no much larger clonotype sits a single base away. This specimen belongs to a study of beta chain features in type 1 diabetes (dated by TCRdb to 2016 to 2019). Notes on the research overall: Patients and healthy donors did not differ in mean age, gender distribution, total cell number or subset yield. A total of roughly 100 million sorted cells were examined across all samples, and RNA yield correlated strongly with the number of cells per subset. In the study, recently diagnosed type 1 diabetes patients and matched healthy donors were compared on the TCRB repertoires of their sorted circulating CD4+ T cell subsets. Regulatory and stem cell-like memory subsets were isolated from only 8 patients and roughly eight healthy donors, whereas naive and central memory subsets came from all 30 or so donors. What the study reported, not specific to this receptor: Because small numbers of individuals were included in the HLA sub-analyses, any influence of HLA type on TCRB rearrangement was left unresolved. Naive, central memory and regulatory TCRB repertoires appeared to be more alike among patients than among healthy donors. In all four CD4+ subsets, TCRB CDR3 length was moderately but significantly shorter in type 1 diabetes patients. At VDJ recombination sites, patients with type 1 diabetes made fewer insertions and deleted more nucleotides, a pattern implying thymic rearrangement abnormalities. Shorter templates might have been favored by PCR, but patient and control samples were amplified and corrected together, so both groups would have been affected equally by any skew. Sequencing cDNA rather than genomic DNA could over-represent highly expressing activated cells, although activation and CD3 levels did not differ between groups.

All of the isolated RNA was reverse transcribed with the High Capacity cDNA Reverse Transcription Kit, so expressed TCRB transcripts were sequenced. Naive, central memory and regulatory T cell samples underwent deep immunoSEQ sequencing, averaging around 4 million total reads per sample. Sorted cells were lysed in RLT buffer, and RNA was extracted using DNase-treated RNeasy Micro or Mini kits according to cell number. To prevent cross-contamination, every cell subset was processed on its own, while patient and healthy donor samples were processed together. Using the immunoSEQ multiplex PCR, TCRB sequences were amplified from cDNA into 87-bp fragments spanning the CDR3 region. Amplicons were sequenced on the Illumina HiSeq platform. The published analysis was carried out like this. PCR bias was computationally corrected using synthetic template baselines, reads within Hamming distance 2 were collapsed, and singletons that could not be merged were discarded. By aligning reads against IMGT, V, D and J genes, CDR3 length, and insertions or deletions at six rearrangement sites were assigned. Within each subset, clonotype counts were normalized to sorted cell number, and only after that were true diversity and Gini coefficients computed with the tcR R package. The overlap coefficient, calculated on TCRB nucleotide sequences, was used to quantify repertoire sharing. As a proxy for the pre-selection repertoire, out-of-frame TCRB sequences from naive cells were analyzed. This immuneACCESS table, as held by TCRdb, lists in-frame sequences with V and J called but not all clones. Of the missing ones, under half trace to an unresolved V gene in checked studies; the others have no known cause. For V, J and clone size, that table is used; D and trimming come from the DNA. The sample contains fewer than 250,000 clones, 55% to 70% of them found a single time. The top ten clonotypes cover around 0.05% of the sample.

Sequences SGHRS (CDR1) and YFSETQ (CDR2) are obtained from the germline V gene. The junction shows trimming of 4 bases on V and 8 bases on J, plus 21 bases between the germline ends. CDR3 length: 15 amino acids, cysteine to phenylalanine. Only CDR3 DNA remains: 45 bases, in frame from the first base. From each donor, a single peripheral blood sample of approximately 110 mL on average was drawn into heparinised tubes. Naive, central memory, regulatory and stem cell-like memory CD4+ T cells were sorted on a BD FACSAria II using a panel including CD45RO, CCR7, CD25, CD127, CD95 and CD27. Every sorted population had a purity above 95%. PBMCs were separated immediately by Lymphoprep density gradient centrifugation and were stained directly, without being cultured. To minimize batch effects, samples were stained and sorted in pairs, one healthy donor with one patient per experiment.

The receptor was derived from a man aged 30-40 years in good health. The sequencing input was naive CD4+ T cells from blood. The sample's cell subset or site label, in plain terms: true naive CD4+ T cells. Here the chain combines TRBV5-1 and TRBJ1-2; a confident D gene designation cannot be given. The DNA sequence reads TGCGCCAGCAGCCGGGAGGCAGAAGCAGGTGGCGGCTACACCTTC. The resulting protein is CASSREAEAGGGYTF.